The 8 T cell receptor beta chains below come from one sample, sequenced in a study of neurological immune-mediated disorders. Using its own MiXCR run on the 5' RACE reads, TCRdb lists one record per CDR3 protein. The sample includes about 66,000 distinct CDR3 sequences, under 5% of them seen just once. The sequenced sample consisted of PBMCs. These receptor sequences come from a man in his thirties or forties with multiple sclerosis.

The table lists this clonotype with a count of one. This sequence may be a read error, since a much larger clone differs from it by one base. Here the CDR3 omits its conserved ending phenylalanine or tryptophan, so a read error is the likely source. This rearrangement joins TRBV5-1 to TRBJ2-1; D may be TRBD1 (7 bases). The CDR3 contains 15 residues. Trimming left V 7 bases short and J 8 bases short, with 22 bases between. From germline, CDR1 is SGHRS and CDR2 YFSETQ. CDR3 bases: TGCGCCAGCGGAACGCTGACAGGGAGGTCTGATGAGCAGTTCTGC. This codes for CASGTLTGRSDEQFC.

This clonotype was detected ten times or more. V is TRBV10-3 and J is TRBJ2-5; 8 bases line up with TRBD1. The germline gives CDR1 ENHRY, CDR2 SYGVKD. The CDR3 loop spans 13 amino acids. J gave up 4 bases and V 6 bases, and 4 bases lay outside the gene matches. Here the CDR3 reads CAIRGQGGETQYF. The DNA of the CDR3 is TGTGCCATCAGAGGACAGGGAGGAGAGACCCAGTACTTC.

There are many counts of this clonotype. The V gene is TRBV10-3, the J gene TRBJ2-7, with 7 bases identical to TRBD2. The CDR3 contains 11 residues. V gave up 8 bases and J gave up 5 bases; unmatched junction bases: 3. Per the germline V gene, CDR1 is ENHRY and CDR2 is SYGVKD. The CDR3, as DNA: TGTGCCATCGCAGGGAGGGACGAGCAGTACTTC. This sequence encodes CAIAGRDEQYF.

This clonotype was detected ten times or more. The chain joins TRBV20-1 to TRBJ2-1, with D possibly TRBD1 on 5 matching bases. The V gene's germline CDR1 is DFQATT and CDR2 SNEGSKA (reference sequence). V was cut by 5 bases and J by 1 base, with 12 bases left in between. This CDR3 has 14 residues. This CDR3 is CSAQGMSSYNEQFF. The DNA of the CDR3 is TGCAGTGCTCAGGGAATGTCATCCTACAATGAGCAGTTCTTC.

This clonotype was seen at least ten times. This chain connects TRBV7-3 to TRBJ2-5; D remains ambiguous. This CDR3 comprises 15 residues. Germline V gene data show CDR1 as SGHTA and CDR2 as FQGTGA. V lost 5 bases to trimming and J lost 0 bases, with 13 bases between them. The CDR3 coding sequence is TGTGCCAGCAGCCCAAAGCGAGGTCACCAAGAGACCCAGTACTTC. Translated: CASSPKRGHQETQYF.

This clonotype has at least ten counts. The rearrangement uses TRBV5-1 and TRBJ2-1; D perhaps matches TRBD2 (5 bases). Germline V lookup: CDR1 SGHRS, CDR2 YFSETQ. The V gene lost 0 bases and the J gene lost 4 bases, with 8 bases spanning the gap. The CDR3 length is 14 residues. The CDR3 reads CASSLVEEYNEQFF. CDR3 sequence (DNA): TGCGCCAGCAGCTTGGTGGAGGAATACAATGAGCAGTTCTTC.

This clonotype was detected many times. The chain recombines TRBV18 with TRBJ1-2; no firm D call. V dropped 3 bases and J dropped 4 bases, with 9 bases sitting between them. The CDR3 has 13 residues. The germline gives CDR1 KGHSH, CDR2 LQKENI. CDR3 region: CASSPGQVYGYTF. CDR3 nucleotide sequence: TGTGCCAGCTCACCTGGGCAGGTCTATGGCTACACCTTC.

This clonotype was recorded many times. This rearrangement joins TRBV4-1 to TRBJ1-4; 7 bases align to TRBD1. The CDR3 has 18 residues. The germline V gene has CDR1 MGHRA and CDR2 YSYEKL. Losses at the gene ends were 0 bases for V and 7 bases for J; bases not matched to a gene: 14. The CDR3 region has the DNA TGCGCCAGCAGCCAAGATTCGGCAGGGGGGCCACTCGGTGAAAAACTGTTTTTT. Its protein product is CASSQDSAGGPLGEKLFF.